These 15 T cell receptor beta chains originate from one sample sequenced in a study of blood T cells in healthy people across ages. A J-beta primer mix and a sample-barcoded 5' primer were used in a second PCR of roughly 6 to 12 cycles. TCRdb reprocessed the 5' RACE reads via MiXCR and lists one record per CDR3 protein. The data show about 1.5 million distinct CDR3 sequences, with approximately 43% seen just once and around 4% held by the top ten. Material: blood. Receptors originate from a woman under 30 in good health.

As for this clonotype: A junction end diverges from the germline sequence, so it may reflect a read error. This rearrangement joins TRBV11-2 to TRBJ2-7; D is ambiguous. CDR1 and CDR2 (germline): SGHAT, FQNNGV. The CDR3 spans 12 residues. CDR3 amino acids: CTSSLGRSEQYF. The CDR3 bases are TGTACCAGCAGCTTGGGCCGGAGCGAGCAGTACTTC.

This sequence joins TRBV7-9 and TRBJ2-1; 7 nucleotides agree with TRBD1. The CDR3 consists of 15 residues. Germline values: CDR1 SEHNR, CDR2 FQNEAQ (reference sequence). Germline trimming cut 5 bases from V and 1 base from J; bases unmatched to any gene: 5. The CDR3 loop reads CASSHRGESYNEQFF. CDR3 nucleotides: TGTGCCAGCAGCCACAGGGGTGAGTCCTACAATGAGCAGTTCTTC.

This chain links TRBV12-3 or TRBV12-4 with TRBJ1-2; TRBD1 is a possible D gene (5 bases). The CDR3 is 15 amino acids. Trimming pared 3 bases from V and 2 bases from J, leaving 13 bases between. CDR3 sequence: CASSFGGAGNYGYTF. The CDR3 coding sequence is TGTGCCAGCAGTTTTGGTGGGGCGGGAAACTATGGCTACACCTTC.

The rearrangement uses TRBV20-1 and TRBJ2-1, with TRBD1 as a possible D gene (6 bases). Trimming removed 6 bases at V and 8 bases at J, with 23 bases between. There are 15 residues in the CDR3. Germline CDR1 is DFQATT and CDR2 is SNEGSKA (reference sequence). The CDR3: CSAPPRSAGVYEQFF. The CDR3 nucleotides read TGCAGTGCCCCCCCGCGGTCGGCAGGGGTATATGAGCAGTTCTTC.

The gene calls are TRBV9 and TRBJ1-2; 8 bases agree with TRBD1. This CDR3 region has 13 residues. Germline V gene lookup returns CDR1 SGDLS and CDR2 YYNGEE. The V segment lost 4 bases and the J segment 7 bases; nucleotides outside the gene matches: 6. The CDR3 nucleotides are TGTGCCAGCAGCCTGACAGGGGAGGCTGGCTACACCTTC. Translation: CASSLTGEAGYTF.

The rearrangement links TRBV2 to TRBJ2-7; 9 nucleotides agree with TRBD1. The J call may be in error: the DNA end matches TRBJ2-5 better. The CDR3 contains 15 residues. Germline CDR1 is SNHLY and CDR2 is FYNNEI. CDR3 sequence (DNA): TGTGCCAGCAGTATTGGACAGGGGATGCGTGAGACCCAGTACTTC. It yields the protein CASSIGQGMRETQYF.

This clonotype has just a few counts. The CDR3 DNA reads as TGCAGTGCACCGAACCGGGACTTACTCTACGAGCAGTACTTC. Its translation: CSAPNRDLLYEQYF. The rearrangement links TRBV20-1 to TRBJ2-7, with D possibly being TRBD2 (6 bases). V gave up 6 bases and J gave up 3 bases, with 18 bases separating them. CDR3 length: 14 residues. Germline V gives CDR1 DFQATT, CDR2 SNEGSKA (reference sequence).

This clonotype was seen only a few times. This sequence joins TRBV7-6 and TRBJ2-7, with D perhaps matching TRBD2 (6 bases). Germline V lookup: CDR1 SGHVS, CDR2 FNYEAQ. The CDR3 sequence is 14 residues long. The ends were cut back, 5 bases at V and 5 bases at J, with 16 bases in the middle. CDR3 loop: CASSLLGGVDEQYF. In DNA, the CDR3 is TGTGCCAGCAGCCTGCTCGGAGGGGTCGACGAGCAGTACTTC.

As to this clonotype: This may stem from a read error, because a much larger clone lies one nucleotide away. The chain has TRBV4-1 and TRBJ1-2, with D hard to call. Germline V CDR1 and CDR2: MGHRA, YSYEKL. The CDR3 spans 19 residues. For the CDR3, the DNA is TGCGCCAGCAGCCAAGATCTGGGCAGGAGCCTCCAGCTTAACTATGGCTGCACCTTC. Translation: CASSQDLGRSLQLNYGCTF.

J is TRBJ2-3 and V is TRBV18; TRBD1 aligns across 10 bases. The CDR3 sequence is 16 residues long. J was trimmed by 1 base and V by 3 bases; bases with no gene match: 4. From germline, CDR1 is KGHSH and CDR2 LQKENI. The CDR3 DNA reads TGTGCCAGCTCACCTGGGACAGGGGCACGCACAGATACGCAGTATTTT. It specifies CASSPGTGARTDTQYF.

The chain joins TRBV20-1 to TRBJ2-3, with TRBD2 matching over 7 bases. This CDR3 contains 14 residues. Germline CDR1 DFQATT, CDR2 SNEGSKA (reference sequence). V trimming: 5 bases; J trimming: 1 base; junction bases outside the gene matches: 6. The CDR3 here is CSAGLGRGTDTQYF. The CDR3 bases are TGCAGTGCTGGGCTGGGGAGGGGCACAGATACGCAGTATTTT.

In this sample, this clonotype turned up a few times. The chain is built from TRBV9 and TRBJ2-3; D not resolved. The germline gives CDR1 SGDLS, CDR2 YYNGEE. Trimming stripped 4 bases from V and 1 base from J, with 10 bases between. The CDR3 has 14 amino acids. The CDR3 coding sequence is TGTGCCAGCAGCCGGATGGGCGGCACAGATACGCAGTATTTT. Protein product: CASSRMGGTDTQYF.

The table lists this clonotype with a few counts. J is TRBJ1-5 and V is TRBV7-2; possible D gene TRBD1, 5 bases. The CDR3 runs 15 residues. From germline, CDR1 is SGHTA and CDR2 FQGNSA. V was cut by 5 bases and J by 0 bases, with 11 bases left in between. This CDR3 reads CASSPRQTSNQPQHF. Here the CDR3 DNA reads TGTGCCAGCAGCCCACGACAGACTAGCAATCAGCCCCAGCATTTT.

The sample holds a few counts of this clonotype. The CDR3 protein is CASRPAGGEQYF. The CDR3, as DNA: TGTGCCAGCAGACCCGCGGGGGGCGAGCAGTACTTC. The V call is TRBV27, the J call TRBJ2-7; 8 bases fit TRBD2. This CDR3 contains 12 residues. Germline assignment: CDR1 MNHEY and CDR2 SMNVEV (reference sequence). V shed 6 bases and J 6 bases; nucleotides not matched to a gene: 4.

Only a few counts were recorded for this clonotype. The chain combines TRBV4-1 with TRBJ2-7, with 8 bases matching TRBD1. From germline, CDR1 is MGHRA and CDR2 YSYEKL. V lost 3 bases, J lost 2 bases, and 6 bases stayed unmatched. The CDR3 covers 15 residues. The CDR3, as DNA: TGCGCCAGCAGCCACGTGAAGACAGGGGCCTACGAGCAGTACTTC. Translation gives CASSHVKTGAYEQYF.